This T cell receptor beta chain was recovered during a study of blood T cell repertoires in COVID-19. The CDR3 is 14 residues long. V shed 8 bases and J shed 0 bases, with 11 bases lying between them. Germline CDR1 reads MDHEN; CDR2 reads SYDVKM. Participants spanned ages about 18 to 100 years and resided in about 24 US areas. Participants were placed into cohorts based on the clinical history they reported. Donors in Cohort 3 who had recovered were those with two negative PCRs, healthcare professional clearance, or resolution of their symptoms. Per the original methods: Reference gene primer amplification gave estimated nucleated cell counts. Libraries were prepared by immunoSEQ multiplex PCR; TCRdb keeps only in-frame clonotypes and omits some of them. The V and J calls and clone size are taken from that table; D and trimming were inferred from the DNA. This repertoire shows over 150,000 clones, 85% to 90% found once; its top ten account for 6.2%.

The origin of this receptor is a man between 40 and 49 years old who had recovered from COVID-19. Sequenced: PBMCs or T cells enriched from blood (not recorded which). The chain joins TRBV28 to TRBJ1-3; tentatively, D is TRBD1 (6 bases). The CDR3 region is CASWDTSSGNTIYF. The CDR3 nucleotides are TGTGCCAGCTGGGACACCAGCTCTGGAAACACCATATATTTT.